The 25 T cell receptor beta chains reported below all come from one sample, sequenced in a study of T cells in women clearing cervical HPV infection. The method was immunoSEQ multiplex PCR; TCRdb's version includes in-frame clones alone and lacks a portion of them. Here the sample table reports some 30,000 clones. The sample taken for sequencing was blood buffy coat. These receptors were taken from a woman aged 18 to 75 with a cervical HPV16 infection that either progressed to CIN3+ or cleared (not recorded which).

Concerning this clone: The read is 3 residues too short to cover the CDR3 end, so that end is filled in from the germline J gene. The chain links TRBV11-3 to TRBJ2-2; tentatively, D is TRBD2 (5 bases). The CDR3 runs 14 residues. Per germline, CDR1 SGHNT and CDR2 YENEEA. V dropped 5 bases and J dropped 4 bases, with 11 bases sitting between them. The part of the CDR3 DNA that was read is TGTGCCAGCAGCCTCCTCCGGGGCACCGGGGAG. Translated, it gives CASSLLRGTGE. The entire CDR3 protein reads CASSLLRGTGELFF.

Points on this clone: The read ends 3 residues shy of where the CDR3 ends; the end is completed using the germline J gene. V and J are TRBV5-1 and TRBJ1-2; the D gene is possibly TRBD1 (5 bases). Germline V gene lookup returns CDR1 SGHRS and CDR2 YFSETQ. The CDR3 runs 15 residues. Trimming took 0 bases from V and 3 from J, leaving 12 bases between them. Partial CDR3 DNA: TGCGCCAGCAGCTTGGGTTACAGGTCTGACTATGGC. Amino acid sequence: CASSLGYRSDYG. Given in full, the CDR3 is CASSLGYRSDYGYTF. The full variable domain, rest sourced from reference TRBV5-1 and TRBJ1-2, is KAGVTQTPRYLIKTRGQQVTLSCSPISGHRSVSWYQQTPGQGLQFLFEYFSETQRNKGNFPGRFSGRQFSNSRSEMNVSTLELGDSALYLCASSLGYRSDYGYTFGSGTRLTVV.

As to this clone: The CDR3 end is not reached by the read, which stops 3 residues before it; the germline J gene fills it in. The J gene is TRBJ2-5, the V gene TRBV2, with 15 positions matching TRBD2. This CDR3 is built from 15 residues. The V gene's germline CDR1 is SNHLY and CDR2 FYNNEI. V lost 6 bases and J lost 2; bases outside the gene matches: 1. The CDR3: CASRGLAGGQETQYF. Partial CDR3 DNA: TGTGCCAGCAGAGGACTAGCGGGAGGGCAAGAGACC.

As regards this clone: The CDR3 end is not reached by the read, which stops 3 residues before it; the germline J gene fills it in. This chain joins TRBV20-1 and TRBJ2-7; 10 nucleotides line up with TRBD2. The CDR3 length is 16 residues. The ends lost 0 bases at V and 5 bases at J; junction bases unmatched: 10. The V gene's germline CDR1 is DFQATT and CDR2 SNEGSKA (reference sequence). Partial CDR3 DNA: TGCAGTGCTAGAGATTGGGCTAGCGGGAGTCGCGACGAG. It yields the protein CSARDWASGSRDE. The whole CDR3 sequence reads CSARDWASGSRDEQYF.

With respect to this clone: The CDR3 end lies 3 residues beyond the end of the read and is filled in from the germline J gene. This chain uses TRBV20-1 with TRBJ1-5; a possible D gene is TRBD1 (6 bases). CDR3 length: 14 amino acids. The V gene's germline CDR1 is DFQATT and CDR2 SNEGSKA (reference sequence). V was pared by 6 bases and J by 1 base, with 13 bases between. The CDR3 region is CSAEGVRSNQPQHF. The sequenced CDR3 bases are TGCAGTGCCGAGGGGGTTCGGAGCAATCAGCCC.

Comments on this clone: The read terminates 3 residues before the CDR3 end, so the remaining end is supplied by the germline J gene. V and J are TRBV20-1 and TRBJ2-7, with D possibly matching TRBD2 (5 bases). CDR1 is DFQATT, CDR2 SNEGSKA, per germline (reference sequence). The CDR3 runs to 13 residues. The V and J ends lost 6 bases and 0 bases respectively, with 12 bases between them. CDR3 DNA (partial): TGCAGTGCCCCTACTAGAATCTCCTACGAG. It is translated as CSAPTRISYE. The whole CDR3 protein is CSAPTRISYEQYF.

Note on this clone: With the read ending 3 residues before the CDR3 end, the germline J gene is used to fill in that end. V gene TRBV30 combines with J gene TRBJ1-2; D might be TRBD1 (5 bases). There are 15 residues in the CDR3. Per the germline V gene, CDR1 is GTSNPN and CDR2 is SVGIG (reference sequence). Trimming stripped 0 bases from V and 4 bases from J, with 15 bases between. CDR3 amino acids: CAWSVLGGGGYGYTF. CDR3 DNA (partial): TGTGCCTGGAGTGTACTGGGGGGGGGTGGCTATGGC.

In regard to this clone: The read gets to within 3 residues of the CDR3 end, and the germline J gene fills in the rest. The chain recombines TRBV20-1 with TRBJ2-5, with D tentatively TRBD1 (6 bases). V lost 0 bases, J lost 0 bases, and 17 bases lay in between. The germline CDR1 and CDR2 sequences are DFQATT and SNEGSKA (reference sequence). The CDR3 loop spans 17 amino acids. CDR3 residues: CSARDGDKGAYQETQYF. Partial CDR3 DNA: TGCAGTGCTAGAGATGGGGACAAGGGTGCTTACCAAGAGACC.

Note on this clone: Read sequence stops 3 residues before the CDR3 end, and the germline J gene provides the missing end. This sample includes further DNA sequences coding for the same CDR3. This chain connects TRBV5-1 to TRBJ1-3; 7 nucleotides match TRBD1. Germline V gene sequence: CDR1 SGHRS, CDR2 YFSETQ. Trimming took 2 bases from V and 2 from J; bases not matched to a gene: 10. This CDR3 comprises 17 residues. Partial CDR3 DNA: TGCGCCAGCAGCTTAGAGGGGGCCTGGGCCGCTGGAAACACC. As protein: CASSLEGAWAAGNT. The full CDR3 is CASSLEGAWAAGNTIYF.

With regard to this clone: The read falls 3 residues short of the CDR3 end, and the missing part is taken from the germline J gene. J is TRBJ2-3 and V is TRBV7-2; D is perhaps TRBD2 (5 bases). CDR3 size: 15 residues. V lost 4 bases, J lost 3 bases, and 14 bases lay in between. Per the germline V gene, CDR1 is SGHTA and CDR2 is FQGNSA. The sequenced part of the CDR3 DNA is TGTGCCAGCAGCTCGAGGACTCGGCCTACAGATACG. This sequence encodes CASSSRTRPTDT. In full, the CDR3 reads CASSSRTRPTDTQYF.

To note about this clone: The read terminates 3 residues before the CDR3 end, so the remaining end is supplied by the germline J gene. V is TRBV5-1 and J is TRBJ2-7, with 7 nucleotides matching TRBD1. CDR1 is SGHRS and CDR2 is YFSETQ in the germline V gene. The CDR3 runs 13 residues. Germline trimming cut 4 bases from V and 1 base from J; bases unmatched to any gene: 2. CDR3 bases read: TGCGCCAGCAGCGAACAGGGGTCCTACGAG. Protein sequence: CASSEQGSYE. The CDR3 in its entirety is CASSEQGSYEQYF.

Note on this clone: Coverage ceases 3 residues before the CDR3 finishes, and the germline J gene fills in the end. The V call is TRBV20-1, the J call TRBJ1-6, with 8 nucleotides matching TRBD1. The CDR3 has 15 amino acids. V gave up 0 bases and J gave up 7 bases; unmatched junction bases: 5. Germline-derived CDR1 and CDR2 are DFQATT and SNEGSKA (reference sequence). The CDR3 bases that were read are TGCAGTGCTAGAGATTGGACAGGGACCAATTCACCC. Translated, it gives CSARDWTGTNSP. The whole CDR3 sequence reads CSARDWTGTNSPLHF.

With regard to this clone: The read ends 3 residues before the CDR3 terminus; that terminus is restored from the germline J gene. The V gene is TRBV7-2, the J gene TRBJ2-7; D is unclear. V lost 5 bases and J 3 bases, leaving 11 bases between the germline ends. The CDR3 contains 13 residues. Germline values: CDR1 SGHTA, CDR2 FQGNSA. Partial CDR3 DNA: TGTGCCAGCAGCGCTAACCCTCTCTACGAG. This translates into CASSANPLYE. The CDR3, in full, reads CASSANPLYEQYF.

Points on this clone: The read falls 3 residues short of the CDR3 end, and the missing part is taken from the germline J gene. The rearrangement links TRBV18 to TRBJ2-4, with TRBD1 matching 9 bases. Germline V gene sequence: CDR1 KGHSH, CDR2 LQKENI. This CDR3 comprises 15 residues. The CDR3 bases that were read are TGTGCCAGCTCACCTTACACAGGGGGCGGCTATGGT. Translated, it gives CASSPYTGGGYG. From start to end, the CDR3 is CASSPYTGGGYGQYF.

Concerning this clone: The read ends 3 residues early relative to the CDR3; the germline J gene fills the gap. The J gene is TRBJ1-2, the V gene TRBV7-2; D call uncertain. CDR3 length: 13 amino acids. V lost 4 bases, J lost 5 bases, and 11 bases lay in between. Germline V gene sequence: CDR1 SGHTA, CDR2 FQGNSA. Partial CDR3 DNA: TGTGCCAGCAGCTACCAGATGCCGTATGGC. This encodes CASSYQMPYG. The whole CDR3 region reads CASSYQMPYGYTF.

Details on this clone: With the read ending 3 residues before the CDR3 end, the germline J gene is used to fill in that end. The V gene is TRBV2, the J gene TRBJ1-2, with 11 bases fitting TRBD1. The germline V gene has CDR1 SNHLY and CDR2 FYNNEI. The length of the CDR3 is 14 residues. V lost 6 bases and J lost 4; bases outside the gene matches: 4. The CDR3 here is CASRGTGGVYGYTF. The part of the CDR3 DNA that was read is TGTGCCAGCAGGGGGACAGGGGGAGTCTATGGC.

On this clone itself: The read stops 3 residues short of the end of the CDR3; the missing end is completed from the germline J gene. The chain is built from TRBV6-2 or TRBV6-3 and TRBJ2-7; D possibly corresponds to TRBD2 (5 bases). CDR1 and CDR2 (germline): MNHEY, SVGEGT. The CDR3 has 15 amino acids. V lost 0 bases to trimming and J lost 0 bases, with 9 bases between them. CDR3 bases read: TGTGCCAGCAGTTACTCACAGCGGTCCTCCTACGAG. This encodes CASSYSQRSSYE. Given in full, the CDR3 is CASSYSQRSSYEQYF.

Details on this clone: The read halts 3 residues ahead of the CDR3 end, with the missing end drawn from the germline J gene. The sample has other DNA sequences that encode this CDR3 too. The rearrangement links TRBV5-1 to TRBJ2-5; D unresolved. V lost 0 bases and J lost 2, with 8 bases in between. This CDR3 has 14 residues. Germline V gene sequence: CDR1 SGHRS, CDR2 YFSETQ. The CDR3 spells CASSLGQLQETQYF. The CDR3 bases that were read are TGCGCCAGCAGCTTGGGACAACTTCAAGAGACC.

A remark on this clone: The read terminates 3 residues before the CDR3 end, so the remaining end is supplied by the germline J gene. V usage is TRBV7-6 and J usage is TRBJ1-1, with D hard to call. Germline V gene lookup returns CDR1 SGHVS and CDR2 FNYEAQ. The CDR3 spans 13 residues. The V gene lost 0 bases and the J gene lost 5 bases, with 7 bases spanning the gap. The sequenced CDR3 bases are TGTGCCAGCAGCTTAGCGGCGGGAACTGAA. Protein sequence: CASSLAAGTE. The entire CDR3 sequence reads CASSLAAGTEAFF.

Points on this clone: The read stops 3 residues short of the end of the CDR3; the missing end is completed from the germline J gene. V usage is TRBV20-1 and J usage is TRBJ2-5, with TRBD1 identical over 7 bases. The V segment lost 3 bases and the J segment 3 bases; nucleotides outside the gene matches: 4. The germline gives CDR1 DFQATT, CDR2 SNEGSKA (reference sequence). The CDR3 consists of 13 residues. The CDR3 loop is CSASRQGKETQYF. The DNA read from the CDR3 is TGCAGTGCTAGCCGACAGGGAAAAGAGACC.

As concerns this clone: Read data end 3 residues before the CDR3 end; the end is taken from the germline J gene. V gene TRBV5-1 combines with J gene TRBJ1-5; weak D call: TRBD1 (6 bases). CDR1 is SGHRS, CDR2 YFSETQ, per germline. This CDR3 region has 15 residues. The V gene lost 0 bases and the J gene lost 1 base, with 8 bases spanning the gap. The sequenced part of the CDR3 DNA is TGCGCCAGCAGCTTGGGGGGGCTAAGCAATCAGCCC. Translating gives CASSLGGLSNQP. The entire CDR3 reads CASSLGGLSNQPQHF.

The CDR3 here is CASSTGTSGYNEQFF. The CDR3 DNA, read in part, is TGTGCCAGCAGTACCGGGACTAGCGGATACAATGAG. V is TRBV7-3 and J is TRBJ2-1; 11 positions match TRBD2. The read stops 3 residues short of the end of the CDR3; the missing end is completed from the germline J gene. V dropped 6 bases and J dropped 4; count of bases not matched to a gene: 5. This CDR3 spans 15 amino acids. Germline V gives CDR1 SGHTA, CDR2 FQGTGA.

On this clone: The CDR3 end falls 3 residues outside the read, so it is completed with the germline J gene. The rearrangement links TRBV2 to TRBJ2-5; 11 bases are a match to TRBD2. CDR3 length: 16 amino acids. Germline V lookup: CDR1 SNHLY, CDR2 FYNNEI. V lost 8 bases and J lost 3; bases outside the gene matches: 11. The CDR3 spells CASVASGGPLKETQYF. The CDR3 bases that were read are TGTGCCAGCGTGGCTAGCGGGGGGCCCCTTAAAGAGACC.

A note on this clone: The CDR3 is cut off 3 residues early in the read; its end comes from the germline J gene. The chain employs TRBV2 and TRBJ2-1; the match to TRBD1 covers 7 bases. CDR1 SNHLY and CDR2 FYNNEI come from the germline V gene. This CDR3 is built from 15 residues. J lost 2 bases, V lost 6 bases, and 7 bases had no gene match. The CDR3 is CASSVQGMAYNEQFF. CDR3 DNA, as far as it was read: TGTGCCAGCAGCGTACAGGGGATGGCCTACAATGAG.

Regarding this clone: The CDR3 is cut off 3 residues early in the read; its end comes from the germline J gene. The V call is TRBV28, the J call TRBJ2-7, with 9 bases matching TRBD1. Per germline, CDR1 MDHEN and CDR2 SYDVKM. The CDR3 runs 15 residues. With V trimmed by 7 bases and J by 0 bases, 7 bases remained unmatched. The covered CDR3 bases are TGTGCCAGCACTAACGGACAGGGGACCTCCTACGAG. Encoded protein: CASTNGQGTSYE. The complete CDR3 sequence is CASTNGQGTSYEQYF. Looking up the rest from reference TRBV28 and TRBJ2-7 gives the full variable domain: DVKVTQSSRYLVKRTGEKVFLECVQDMDHENMFWYRQDPGLGLRLIYFSYDVKMKEKGDIPEGYSVSREKKERFSLILESASTNQTSMYLCASTNGQGTSYEQYFGPGTRLTVT.